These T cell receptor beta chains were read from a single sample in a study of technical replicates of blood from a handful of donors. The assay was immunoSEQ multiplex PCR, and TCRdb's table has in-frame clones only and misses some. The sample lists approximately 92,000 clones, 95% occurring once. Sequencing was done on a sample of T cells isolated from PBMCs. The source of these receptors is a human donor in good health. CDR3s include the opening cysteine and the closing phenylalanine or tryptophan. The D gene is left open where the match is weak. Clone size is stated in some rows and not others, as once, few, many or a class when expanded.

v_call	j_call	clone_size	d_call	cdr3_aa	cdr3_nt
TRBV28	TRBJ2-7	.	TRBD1	CASSGTGAYEQYF	TGTGCCAGCAGTGGGACAGGGGCCTACGAGCAGTACTTC
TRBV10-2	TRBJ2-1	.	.	CASMGPGTLYNEQFF	TGCGCCAGCATGGGGCCCGGGACACTTTACAATGAGCAGTTCTTC
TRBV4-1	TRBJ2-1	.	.	CASSQDGREQFF	TGCGCCAGCAGCCAAGATGGCCGTGAGCAGTTCTTC
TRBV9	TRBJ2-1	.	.	CASSVEGLYNEQFF	TGTGCCAGCAGCGTAGAGGGGCTCTACAATGAGCAGTTCTTC
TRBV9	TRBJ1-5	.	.	CASSRGGGSNQPQHF	TGTGCCAGCAGCCGTGGGGGGGGTAGCAATCAGCCCCAGCATTTT
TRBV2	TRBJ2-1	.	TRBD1	CASSATGGASNEQFF	TGTGCCAGCAGTGCGACAGGGGGCGCCTCCAATGAGCAGTTCTTC
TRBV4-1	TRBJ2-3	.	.	CASSQDSWGRGNTDTQYF	TGCGCCAGCAGCCAAGATTCATGGGGCAGGGGAAACACAGATACGCAGTATTTT
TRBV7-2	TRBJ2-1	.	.	CASSLSRTVNYNEQFF	TGTGCCAGCAGTCTGTCACGCACGGTTAATTACAATGAGCAGTTCTTC
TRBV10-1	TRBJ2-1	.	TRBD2	CASSESSGGNNEQFF	TGCGCCAGCAGTGAGTCTAGCGGGGGAAATAATGAGCAGTTCTTC
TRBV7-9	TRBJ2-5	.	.	CASSYEVQETQYF	TGTGCCAGCTCCTACGAGGTCCAAGAGACCCAGTACTTC
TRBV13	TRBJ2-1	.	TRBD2	CASSPGLQYNEQFF	TGTGCCAGCAGCCCGGGACTACAGTACAATGAGCAGTTCTTC
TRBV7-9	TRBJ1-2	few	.	CASSLGGFAAYGYTF	TGTGCCAGCAGCTTAGGGGGCTTCGCTGCCTATGGCTACACCTTC